This T cell receptor (beta chain) was sequenced for a study of T cells after posttransplantation cyclophosphamide (TCRdb year 2016). About the study as a whole: T cell repertoire reconstitution was tracked by TRB sequencing after myeloablative bone marrow transplantation in which posttransplantation cyclophosphamide was used as GVHD prophylaxis. Public TRB sequences were checked against a database of over 3,500 sequences associated with responses to pathogens, tumor antigens, self-antigens and alloantigens. Because TRA and TRB clonality correlated tightly in several samples, later TCR analyses were limited to TRB. Samples from about 33 PTCy-treated patients, along with samples from approximately 15 of their related bone marrow donors, underwent antigen receptor sequencing. In 3 patients, TRB sequencing was also performed on up to roughly 3 more blood samples taken 2 to 5.2 years after transplant, and in a handful of patients, pretransplant blood was also TRB-sequenced. Blood from all 35 or so PTCy patients with 1-year posttransplant specimens was subjected to TRB sequencing.

Genomic DNA was the input for TRB sequencing, which was run either with the immunoSEQ assay at survey resolution or with the hsTCRB kit. The authors' analysis ran thus. The immunoSEQ software handled initial read processing, and the LymphoSeq R package was used for repertoire analyses. Clonality was calculated as 1 minus normalized Shannon entropy, and the Gini coefficient was also calculated for each TRB dataset. To infer phenotypes in unsorted samples, TRB sequences from sorted subsets of the recipient or donor were mapped onto the unsorted samples of the same recipient. Drawn from immuneACCESS, this table holds only the in-frame rearrangements with V and J called that TCRdb kept. Clones are partly lost; checked studies trace under half to an unresolved V gene and leave the rest unexplained. The V and J calls and the clone size are those of that table, but D and trimming were determined from the DNA. The sample table contains about 36,000 clones; only one count was recorded for around 78% of them. The ten largest clones take up about 8% of the sample.

What the authors observed across the whole study: Donor-recipient similarity was low at 1-2 months but increased during the first year, and donor CD8+ memory clones often dominated later blood repertoires. Across the 45 to 55 patients, TRB clonality was highly associated with recipient CMV seropositivity and CMV reactivation, and diversity with PTCy was similar to that in the CNI/methotrexate controls. The TRB repertoires of T cells infiltrating skin or the GI tract showed only limited overlap with the TRB repertoires found in blood.

Trimming takes 5 bases off V and 8 bases off J; junction bases not matched to a gene: 12. The cysteine opens and the phenylalanine closes a CDR3 of 16 amino acids. The only DNA kept is the CDR3, 48 bases in frame from the first base. According to the germline V gene, CDR1 reads SGHTA and CDR2 reads FQGNSA. The treatment or condition label for this specimen denotes: high-dose cyclophosphamide on days +3 and +4 as single-agent GVHD prophylaxis. Busulfan and fludarabine conditioning, a related or unrelated marrow graft, and cyclophosphamide on days +3 and +4 were given to PTCy patients. The PTCy-treated patients were enrolled in a prospective multi-institutional clinical trial. Mononuclear cells from peripheral blood and bone marrow were separated by Ficoll-Hypaque density centrifugation and then cryopreserved. FACS on a FACSAria II was used to sort CD4+ and CD8+ T cells, including the naive and memory subsets.

Worth noting for this clone: This clone's antigen is unknown. Base-call qualities are not available, and no considerably larger clone is one nucleotide away.

The sequenced sample was CD4+ T cells sorted from blood, obtained roughly 1,900 days after a stem cell transplant with posttransplant cyclophosphamide. This receptor chain uses TRBV7-2 and TRBJ2-4, with 10 central nucleotides matching TRBD2. The receptor comes from a female patient aged 40-49 years who received an allogeneic stem cell transplant from a related donor, was CMV-positive, and had no GVHD. Once a transplant has taken place, some T cells may be donor derived. The CDR3 protein sequence reads: CASSRTSGVGMDIQYF. The bases read TGTGCCAGCAGCCGCACTAGCGGGGTTGGGATGGACATTCAGTACTTC.